This entry concerns a single T cell receptor (beta chain). What it binds is not known. The data were taken from a study of cytomegalovirus exposure and HLA in healthy donors. Every donor was a healthy person donating bone marrow. Both 60 Vbeta primers and 13 Jbeta primers went into the PCR. Produced via immunoSEQ multiplex PCR; TCRdb's table is partial and in-frame only. The repertoire holds 140,000 to 150,000 clones, over 70% seen once, with about 6.7% in the top ten. This CDR3 comprises 14 residues. The germline CDR1 and CDR2 sequences are SGDLS and YYNGEE. The V gene end was trimmed by 4 bases and the J gene end by 10 bases; junction bases not matched to a gene: 8. Points from the study as a whole: Association of approximately 18,000 TCR beta sequences with HLA alleles was found at 0.05 false discovery rate in a later analysis.

Sequenced: PBMCs. This TCR derives from a woman aged 40 to 49 in good health and CMV-seropositive. The rearrangement links TRBV9 to TRBJ1-1; 12 bases are a match to TRBD1. The CDR3 here is CASSTSGQGAIAFF. CDR3 DNA sequence: TGTGCCAGCAGCACATCGGGACAGGGGGCAATAGCTTTCTTT.